Below are 14 T cell receptor beta chains sequenced from a single sample in a study of CD8+ T cells in alopecia areata. As for treatment: oral pan-JAK inhibitor, 5-10 mg twice daily. RNA extraction and reverse transcription yielded cDNA as sequencing template. TCRdb's copy holds only in-frame clones and misses some; the assay was immunoSEQ multiplex PCR. The table records roughly 190,000 clones, approximately 67% of them present only once. The sample here was CD4+ T cells sorted from blood, taken at approximately week 50, from a patient treated with tofacitinib. These receptors all come from a human donor with alopecia areata.

This chain joins TRBV27 and TRBJ2-7; 7 bases fit TRBD1. Per the germline V gene, CDR1 is MNHEY and CDR2 is SMNVEV (reference sequence). CDR3 length: 14 residues. Germline trimming cut 5 bases from V and 0 bases from J; bases unmatched to any gene: 4. In DNA, the CDR3 is TGTGCCAGCAGTCTGACAGGGAGCTCCTACGAGCAGTACTTC. Its translation: CASSLTGSSYEQYF.

V and J are TRBV20-1 and TRBJ2-2; D is undetermined. The CDR3 is made up of 11 amino acids. V was pared by 5 bases and J by 3 bases, with 4 bases between. Germline CDR1 is DFQATT and CDR2 is SNEGSKA (reference sequence). The CDR3 DNA follows: TGCAGTGCTGGACACACCGGGGAGCTGTTTTTT. Its protein is CSAGHTGELFF.

As for this clone: It is unclear where the CDR3 begins or ends on the DNA, so no DNA is shown, and the CDR3 is as TCRdb lists it. The chain uses TRBV6-6 and TRBJ2-7; the DNA was not compared with TRBD1, the D call given in the table. Looked up from germline, CDR1 is MNHNY and CDR2 is SVGAGI (reference sequence). The CDR3 length is 15 residues, termini included. This CDR3 reads CASSSSDRAPYEQYF.

The CDR3 DNA follows: TGTGCCAGCAGCCTCAGAGGCGGAGGCTCCTACAATGAGCAGTTCTTC. This gives the protein CASSLRGGGSYNEQFF. This chain links TRBV13 with TRBJ2-1, with D possibly being TRBD2 (5 bases). The germline gives CDR1 PRHDT, CDR2 FYEKMQ (reference sequence). CDR3 length: 16 amino acids. The V gene lost 5 bases and the J gene lost 0 bases, with 14 bases spanning the gap.

The V and J genes are TRBV30 and TRBJ1-2, with 11 bases identical to TRBD1. The CDR3 has 13 residues. V lost 2 bases, J lost 6 bases, and 2 bases stayed unmatched. Germline-derived CDR1 and CDR2 are GTSNPN and SVGIG (reference sequence). The CDR3 loop reads CAWSTGQGDGYTF. CDR3 coding DNA: TGTGCCTGGAGTACGGGACAGGGGGATGGCTACACCTTC.

As concerns this clone: This specimen includes other DNA sequences encoding the same CDR3. The rearrangement links TRBV30 to TRBJ1-2; D gene ambiguous. Trimming stripped 1 base from V and 4 bases from J, with 7 bases between. The CDR3 totals 12 residues. The germline gives CDR1 GTSNPN, CDR2 SVGIG (reference sequence). CDR3 in amino acids: CAWSGGAYGYTF. CDR3 DNA sequence: TGTGCCTGGAGTGGGGGAGCCTATGGCTACACCTTC.

The chain has TRBV4-1 and TRBJ2-7; D uncertain. Germline loops: CDR1 MGHRA, CDR2 YSYEKL. The ends were cut back, 4 bases at V and 5 bases at J, with 18 bases in the middle. The CDR3 extends over 15 amino acids. DNA of the CDR3: TGCGCCAGCAGCCCCGGGTCGGGCATATGGGACGAGCAGTACTTC. Protein sequence: CASSPGSGIWDEQYF.

The rearrangement joins TRBV5-1 to TRBJ1-2; D perhaps matches TRBD1 (5 bases). The CDR3 totals 13 residues. Germline V CDR1 and CDR2: SGHRS, YFSETQ. V lost 4 bases, J lost 8 bases, and 15 bases lay in between. CDR3 DNA sequence: TGCGCCAGCAGCCCGGGACCCTCTGAGGGCTACACCTTC. Protein: CASSPGPSEGYTF.

V is TRBV6-6 and J is TRBJ1-6; D is ambiguous. Germline values: CDR1 MNHNY, CDR2 SVGAGI (reference sequence). CDR3 length: 11 amino acids. V was cut by 5 bases and J by 9 bases, with 5 bases left in between. CDR3 nucleotides: TGTGCCAGCAGTCCCGGTTCACCCCTCCACTTT. Its protein is CASSPGSPLHF.

V is TRBV9 and J is TRBJ1-1, with D possibly matching TRBD1 (5 bases). V lost 4 bases, J lost 6 bases, and 13 bases lay in between. This CDR3 spans 13 amino acids. Germline-derived CDR1 and CDR2 are SGDLS and YYNGEE. The CDR3 region has the DNA TGTGCCAGCAGCACAACAGGTATCGCTGAAGCTTTCTTT. Its protein product is CASSTTGIAEAFF. Full variable domain (remainder filled in from reference TRBV9 and TRBJ1-1): DSGVTQTPKHLITATGQRVTLRCSPRSGDLSVYWYQQSLDQGLQFLIQYYNGEERAKGNILERFSAQQFPDLHSELNLSSLELGDSALYFCASSTTGIAEAFFGQGTRLTVV.

The rearrangement uses TRBV11-2 and TRBJ2-1; no definite D call. Germline V CDR1 and CDR2: SGHAT, FQNNGV. V lost 0 bases, J lost 2 bases, and 11 bases lay in between. The CDR3 loop spans 16 amino acids. CDR3 sequence: CASSLDVFLAYNEQFF. The CDR3 DNA is TGTGCCAGCAGCTTAGATGTCTTTTTAGCCTACAATGAGCAGTTCTTC.

This chain joins TRBV28 and TRBJ2-7; either TRBD1 or TRBD2 may fit D (6 bases each). With 8 bases removed from V and 7 bases from J, the gap between germline ends came to 15 bases. The CDR3 totals 12 residues. CDR1 is MDHEN and CDR2 is SYDVKM in the germline V gene. Here the CDR3 reads CASGGLTREQYF. As DNA, the CDR3 is TGTGCCAGCGGGGGGCTAACGCGGGAGCAGTACTTC.

The chain carries TRBV11-3 and TRBJ2-5, with 9 bases matching TRBD1. The V gene's germline CDR1 is SGHNT and CDR2 YENEEA. This CDR3 spans 13 amino acids. The ends lost 5 bases at V and 7 bases at J; junction bases unmatched: 5. The CDR3 loop reads CASSPGQGRTQYF. The CDR3 DNA sequence: TGTGCCAGCAGCCCCGGACAGGGGCGGACCCAGTACTTC.

The V and J genes are TRBV7-2 and TRBJ2-7; possible D gene TRBD2, 5 bases. Trimming left V 7 bases short and J 7 bases short, with 20 bases between. Germline V gives CDR1 SGHTA, CDR2 FQGNSA. This CDR3 has 14 residues. CDR3 sequence reads: CASKPGLSRGEQYF. The CDR3 DNA follows: TGTGCCAGCAAGCCCGGACTCTCCCGCGGGGAGCAGTACTTC. Filled out from reference TRBV7-2 and TRBJ2-7, the complete variable domain reads GAGVSQSPSNKVTEKGKDVELRCDPISGHTALYWYRQSLGQGLEFLIYFQGNSAPDKSGLPSDRFSAERTGGSVSTLTIQRTQQEDSAVYLCASKPGLSRGEQYFGPGTRLTVT.